The clone carrying this T cell receptor (beta chain) has just one count. Its antigen remains unidentified. The record originates from a study of siplizumab effects on memory and regulatory T cells. Measured with immunoSEQ multiplex PCR; TCRdb has only the in-frame clones, and not every one. The sample shows around 120,000 clones, approximately 94% of them seen only once. Germline CDR1 is ENHRY and CDR2 is SYGVKD. This CDR3 is built from 16 residues. The trim removed 3 bases at V and 3 bases at J, leaving 9 bases unmatched. Study-level results: Naive T cells looked more diverse than memory cells and looked like major alloresponse contributors.

The TCR was taken from a human donor in good health. What was sequenced was non-Treg CD4+ T cells sorted from blood. V is TRBV10-3 and J is TRBJ2-3; 7 positions agree with TRBD1. CDR3: CAISDQDRVVTDTQYF. Here the CDR3 DNA reads TGTGCCATCAGTGACCAAGACAGGGTCGTGACAGATACGCAGTATTTT.